Listed below are T cell receptor beta chains from one sample, sequenced in a study of T-cell reconstitution after alpha-beta-depleted transplantation in children. TCRdb passed the PCR reads through MiXCR, listing each CDR3 protein once. Among 150,000 to 250,000 distinct CDR3 sequences listed, approximately 15% were seen once. The sequencing used PBMCs from the stem cell graft donor, collected from the stem cell graft. The receptors were gathered from a human donor who donated a stem cell graft to a child with acute lymphoblastic leukemia. The CDR3 runs from the conserved cysteine through the conserved F or W. The order of the fields is D gene, clone size, V gene, J gene, CDR3 DNA, CDR3 protein. The D gene is left open where the match is weak. Where a row states a size, it is once, few, many or the class of an expanded clone; other rows omit it.

-	-	TRBV11-2	TRBJ2-3	TGTGCCAGCAGCTTAGACACAGATACGCGGTATTTT	CASSLDTDTRYF
TRBD2	many	TRBV3-1	TRBJ2-4	TGTGCCAGCAGCCAAGGGGAGGGTCTAACGTACTTC	CASSQGEGLTYF
-	-	TRBV5-1	TRBJ2-5	TGCGCCAGCAGCTTGGAGGGGGGTCACGAGACTTTGGGAGAGACCCAGTACTTC	CASSLEGGHETLGETQYF
-	few	TRBV7-8	TRBJ1-5	TGTGCCAGCAGCTTAGAAAGACCCTATAGCAATCAGCCCCAGCATTTT	CASSLERPYSNQPQHF
-	many	TRBV12-3/TRBV12-4	TRBJ2-7	TGTGCCAGCAGTCCCGGCGGGAACTACGAGCAGTACTTC	CASSPGGNYEQYF
-	few	TRBV20-1	TRBJ2-7	TGCAGTGCTGACACAGGTAATCCCTACGAGCAGTACTTC	CSADTGNPYEQYF
-	many	TRBV12-3/TRBV12-4	TRBJ1-1	TGTGCCAGCAGCCGAACTACAGTGAACACTGAAGCTTTCTTT	CASSRTTVNTEAFF
-	many	TRBV12-3/TRBV12-4	TRBJ2-2	TGTGCCAGCAGTCCACTGGTACTGGGCGTCGGGGAGCTGTTTTTT	CASSPLVLGVGELFF
-	many	TRBV7-9	TRBJ2-3	TGTGCCAGCAGCTTAGTGCCCACAGATACGCAGTATTTT	CASSLVPTDTQYF
-	few	TRBV29-1	TRBJ1-2	TGCAGTGCCGAAACCCCACCTTCTGCCTACACCTTC	CSAETPPSAYTF
TRBD2	many	TRBV27	TRBJ2-1	TGTGCCAGCAGGCCCAGCGGGAGTAATGAGCAGTTCTTC	CASRPSGSNEQFF
-	many	TRBV20-1	TRBJ2-3	TGCAGTGCTAGAGATCAGCAGCGGCCCTGGGATACGCAGTATTTT	CSARDQQRPWDTQYF
TRBD1	-	TRBV6-5	TRBJ2-1	TGTGCCAGCAGTTCGGACAGGAGCTCCTACAATGAGCAGTTCTTC	CASSSDRSSYNEQFF
TRBD1	few	TRBV18	TRBJ1-2	TGTGCCAGCTCACCGACTCAGGACAGGGGCTATGGCTACACCTTC	CASSPTQDRGYGYTF
TRBD2	many	TRBV25-1	TRBJ2-3	TGTGCCAGCAGAGATAGCGGGGGAGGAGATACGCAGTATTTT	CASRDSGGGDTQYF
-	-	TRBV5-4	TRBJ2-5	TGTGCCAGCAGCTACCAGGTGGAAGGGGAGACCCAGTACTTC	CASSYQVEGETQYF
-	many	TRBV9	TRBJ1-1	TGTGCCAGCAGCGTAGGGGGCAGGGGTGTAAACACTGAAGCTTTCTTT	CASSVGGRGVNTEAFF
TRBD2	many	TRBV24-1	TRBJ2-1	TGTGCCACCAGTGATTGGCCGGGAGGTTCTAGGGATGAGCAGTTCTTC	CATSDWPGGSRDEQFF
TRBD1	few	TRBV20-1	TRBJ1-1	TGCAGTGCTATCCGGGACAGGGAACCGGGGAGCACTGAAGCTTTCTTT	CSAIRDREPGSTEAFF
-	many	TRBV20-1	TRBJ2-5	TGCAGTGCTGCGGCCACGCAAGAGACCCAGTACTTC	CSAAATQETQYF
-	-	TRBV6-1	TRBJ2-2	TGTGCCAGCAAGGAGGGTAACACCGGGGAGCTGTTTTTT	CASKEGNTGELFF
TRBD2	few	TRBV2	TRBJ2-2	TGTGCCAGCAGTGAAATGAGCGGGAGATTACCCGGGGAGCTGTTTTTT	CASSEMSGRLPGELFF
-	-	TRBV7-6	TRBJ2-5	TGTGCCAGCAGCTCAAATGACCAAGAGACCCAGTACTTC	CASSSNDQETQYF
TRBD1	many	TRBV7-2	TRBJ2-1	TGTGCCAGCAAAGGCGGGACAGGGCTGAATGAGCAGTTCTTC	CASKGGTGLNEQFF
-	many	TRBV20-1	TRBJ2-1	TGCAGTGCTAGCGTACCTAACGTAGGCTCCTACAATGAGCAGTTCTTC	CSASVPNVGSYNEQFF
-	many	TRBV6-2/TRBV6-3	TRBJ2-2	TGTGCCAGCAGTTTGGCCAGGGGCCAAACTAGCGAGCTGTTTTTT	CASSLARGQTSELFF
-	-	TRBV6-5	TRBJ1-6	TGTGCCAGCAGTTACGCGCGTGACACCATACTCCACTTT	CASSYARDTILHF
TRBD1	many	TRBV12-3/TRBV12-4	TRBJ2-2	TGTGCCAGCGAACAGGGGGCTTGGGTCGGGGAGCTGTTTTTT	CASEQGAWVGELFF
TRBD2	many	TRBV10-3	TRBJ2-7	TGTGCCATCAGTGAGGAGTCGGGAGGTAACTACGAGCAGTACTTC	CAISEESGGNYEQYF
TRBD2	many	TRBV20-1	TRBJ2-1	TGCAGTGCTAAGGGACTAGGGTCCTACAATGAGCAGTTCTTC	CSAKGLGSYNEQFF
-	-	TRBV5-1	TRBJ2-7	TGCGCCAGCAGCTTGGCCTCTCAGGGTAAGGACGAGCAGTACTTC	CASSLASQGKDEQYF
TRBD1	few	TRBV7-8	TRBJ2-6	TGTGCCAGCAGCGAACTTCCGACAGGGGGCGCGTCTGGGGCCAACGTCCTGACTTTC	CASSELPTGGASGANVLTF
TRBD2	many	TRBV11-1	TRBJ2-7	TGTGCCAGCAGCGCCCCGGGACTAGCGGGAGCCTGGAGCTCCTACGAGCAGTACTTC	CASSAPGLAGAWSSYEQYF
TRBD1	many	TRBV20-1	TRBJ1-1	TGCAGTGCTAGAGATCTCGGACAGGGTGTCACTGAAGCTTTCTTT	CSARDLGQGVTEAFF
-	many	TRBV5-1	TRBJ1-2	TGCGCCAGCAGCCCACGGGGGGAACTCAACTATGGCTACACCTTC	CASSPRGELNYGYTF
-	few	TRBV24-1	TRBJ2-7	TGTGCCACCAGTGATCGCTCCAGGGGTCTAGCTATCCACGAGCAGTACTTC	CATSDRSRGLAIHEQYF
-	many	TRBV6-5	TRBJ1-1	TGTGCCAGCAGTTCTCGTGAAGACACTGAAGCTTTCTTT	CASSSREDTEAFF
TRBD2	many	TRBV20-1	TRBJ2-2	TGCAGTGCTGGGGGGGGACTAGCGGGGAACACCGGGGAGCTGTTTTTT	CSAGGGLAGNTGELFF
-	few	TRBV19	TRBJ2-1	TGTGCCAGTAGTATATCTGGGGGCACCAATGAGCAGTTCTTC	CASSISGGTNEQFF
-	many	TRBV6-1	TRBJ1-5	TGTGCCAGCAGACCTCTCTTCTCCGACGGTAGCAATCAGCCCCAGCATTTT	CASRPLFSDGSNQPQHF
-	many	TRBV12-3/TRBV12-4	TRBJ1-5	TGTGCCAGCAGCCGTGACAATCAGCCCCAGCATTTT	CASSRDNQPQHF
-	many	TRBV6-5	TRBJ2-7	TGTGCCAGCAGTCCTCATGGCTTGCGAGAGGACGAGCAGTACTTC	CASSPHGLREDEQYF
TRBD2	few	TRBV6-5	TRBJ2-1	TGTGCCAGCAGTTACGTGGGACTAGCGGGAGGCGAGCAGTTCTTT	CASSYVGLAGGEQFF
-	many	TRBV20-1	TRBJ2-7	TGCAGTGCTAGCCCATCCGGGACAACCTTGTACGAGCAGTACTTC	CSASPSGTTLYEQYF
-	many	TRBV29-1	TRBJ2-3	TGCAGCGTTGAAAGGGTTACAGATACGCAGTATTTT	CSVERVTDTQYF
TRBD1	many	TRBV5-1	TRBJ2-1	TGCGCCAGCAGCGCCTGGACAGGGATCTCCTACAATGAGCAGTTCTTC	CASSAWTGISYNEQFF
TRBD2	many	TRBV5-1	TRBJ2-3	TGCGCCAGCAGCTTTGGGATTACTAGCGGGGGGATCACAGATACGCAGTATTTT	CASSFGITSGGITDTQYF
-	once	TRBV24-1	TRBJ1-1	TGTGCCACCCGCCACCGGTTGAACACTGAAGCTTTCTTT	CATRHRLNTEAFF
-	many	TRBV3-1	TRBJ1-4	TGTGCCAGCAGCCGGGCGAACGGGGGAATTAATGAAAAACTGTTTTTT	CASSRANGGINEKLFF